The 18 T cell receptor beta chains below come from one sample, sequenced in a study of blood T cell repertoires in COVID-19. The protocol was immunoSEQ multiplex PCR, while the TCRdb copy is restricted to in-frame clones and leaves out a portion. The repertoire holds over 400,000 clones, with around 85% as singletons. The sequenced sample consisted of PBMCs or T cells enriched from blood (not recorded which). Receptors originate from a woman in her fifties or sixties who had recovered from COVID-19.

Worth noting for this clone: The sample holds other DNA sequences that translate to the same CDR3. This chain connects TRBV5-1 to TRBJ1-3; D might be TRBD1 (5 bases). Trimming left V 0 bases short and J 2 bases short, with 6 bases between. This CDR3 has 14 residues. Per the germline V gene, CDR1 is SGHRS and CDR2 is YFSETQ. The CDR3 DNA is TGCGCCAGCAGCTTGGGGGGCACTGGAAACACCATATATTTT. This codes for CASSLGGTGNTIYF.

Points on this clone: The germline gene is not matched at one end of the junction; a read error may be the cause. This sample also contains other DNA sequences that code for the same CDR3. The chain combines TRBV7-7 with TRBJ2-3, with TRBD1 identical over 9 bases. The CDR3 runs to 14 residues. The V gene's germline CDR1 is SSHAT and CDR2 FNYEAQ (reference sequence). The CDR3 DNA is TGTGCTAGCAGCTTAGGACAGGGGACAGATACGCAGTATTTT. Translating it yields CASSLGQGTDTQYF.

V and J are TRBV6-1 and TRBJ2-7; 7 nucleotides align to TRBD2. The CDR3 loop spans 16 amino acids. V gave up 1 base and J gave up 3 bases; unmatched junction bases: 9. CDR1 and CDR2 (germline): MNHNS, SASEGT. In nucleotides, the CDR3 is TGTGCCAGCAGTGAAGTTCGGGGGGTTTGGCGCTACGAGCAGTACGTC. Protein product: CASSEVRGVWRYEQYV.

The chain couples TRBV19 to TRBJ2-3; D possibly corresponds to TRBD1 (5 bases). CDR3 size: 15 residues. Trimming took 3 bases from V and 4 from J, leaving 14 bases between them. Germline-derived CDR1 and CDR2 are LNHDA and SQIVND (reference sequence). CDR3 sequence reads: CASSMAGNLPDTQYF. CDR3 bases: TGTGCCAGTAGTATGGCAGGGAATTTACCAGATACGCAGTATTTT.

In regard to this clone: Other DNA sequences in this sample translate to the same CDR3. This chain links TRBV9 with TRBJ1-4, with D uncertain. Trimming shortened V by 0 bases and J by 8 bases, and 8 bases separated the two germline ends. Germline-derived CDR1 and CDR2 are SGDLS and YYNGEE. CDR3 length: 13 amino acids. The CDR3 DNA is TGTGCCAGCAGCGTAGGCCGAGGGGAAAAACTGTTTTTT. It encodes CASSVGRGEKLFF.

The chain combines TRBV3-1 (or the pseudogene TRBV3-2) with TRBJ2-3, with a tentative D call TRBD2 (7 bases). The CDR3 spans 13 residues. Germline lookup yields CDR1 LGHDT and CDR2 YNNKEL (reference sequence). Trimming left V 5 bases short and J 5 bases short, with 11 bases between. In nucleotides, the CDR3 is TGTGCCAGCAGCGGGGGGGCCGAAGATACGCAGTATTTT. Translated, it gives CASSGGAEDTQYF.

This rearrangement joins TRBV4-1 to TRBJ1-2; TRBD1 matches at 11 bases. Germline V gene lookup returns CDR1 MGHRA and CDR2 YSYEKL. Trimming at V came to 6 bases and at J to 8 bases, leaving 5 bases not matched to a gene. The length of the CDR3 is 13 residues. CDR3 sequence reads: CASRPGQGGGYTF. The CDR3 coding sequence is TGCGCCAGCAGACCGGGACAGGGGGGAGGCTACACCTTC.

This rearrangement joins TRBV10-2 to TRBJ1-5; D may be TRBD1 (6 bases). The germline V and J ends were trimmed by 4 bases and 1 base, with 11 bases remaining between them. The germline V gene has CDR1 WSHSY and CDR2 SAAADI. The CDR3 spans 15 residues. The CDR3, as DNA: TGCGCCAGCAGTGGAAGGCAGGGGAGCAATCAGCCCCAGCATTTT. Translation: CASSGRQGSNQPQHF.

This chain uses TRBV10-3 with TRBJ2-4, with D tentatively TRBD1 (6 bases). Trimming cost V 6 bases and J 7 bases, with 16 bases left between them. Per germline, CDR1 ENHRY and CDR2 SYGVKD. The CDR3 loop spans 14 amino acids. The CDR3 DNA reads as TGTGCCATCAGCCCTGTCCAGGGGAAGAACATTCAGTACTTC. It specifies CAISPVQGKNIQYF.

The genes are TRBV5-1 and TRBJ2-6; 8 bases match TRBD1. The CDR3 has 17 amino acids. J was trimmed by 0 bases and V by 0 bases; bases with no gene match: 2. Germline values: CDR1 SGHRS, CDR2 YFSETQ. This chain's CDR3 is CASSLVQGGSGANVLTF. The CDR3 coding sequence is TGCGCCAGCAGCTTGGTACAGGGGGGCTCTGGGGCCAACGTCCTGACTTTC.

The CDR3 loop is CASGILAGGLNEQFF. CDR3 sequence (DNA): TGTGCTAGTGGTATCCTAGCGGGGGGGCTGAATGAGCAGTTCTTC. The chain employs TRBV12-5 and TRBJ2-1; 12 nucleotides line up with TRBD2. V lost 5 bases and J lost 7; bases outside the gene matches: 6. The germline gives CDR1 LGHNT, CDR2 FRNRAP. The CDR3 is 15 amino acids.

The V gene is TRBV30, the J gene TRBJ1-1; D is possibly TRBD1 (5 bases). The V gene lost 1 base and the J gene lost 5 bases, with 11 bases spanning the gap. There are 13 residues in the CDR3. The V gene's germline CDR1 is GTSNPN and CDR2 SVGIG (reference sequence). CDR3 in DNA: TGTGCCTGGAGTGACCGGGGGGGTACTGAAGCTTTCTTT. Protein: CAWSDRGGTEAFF.

The chain combines TRBV5-4 with TRBJ2-1, with 10 nucleotides matching TRBD2. The CDR3 is 14 residues long. The junction had 2 bases not matched to a gene; V was cut back by 4 bases and J by 4 bases. The germline V gene has CDR1 SGHNT and CDR2 YYREEE (reference sequence). The CDR3 sequence: CASSISGGYNEQFF. CDR3 nucleotides: TGTGCCAGCAGCATTAGCGGGGGGTACAATGAGCAGTTCTTC.

The rearrangement uses TRBV10-3 and TRBJ1-2, with 7 bases matching TRBD1. The CDR3 consists of 15 residues. From germline, CDR1 is ENHRY and CDR2 SYGVKD. The V and J ends lost 3 bases and 3 bases, in that order; junction bases with no gene match: 7. The CDR3 loop reads CAISDSRDSHYGYTF. The DNA of the CDR3 is TGTGCCATCAGTGATTCCCGGGACAGCCACTATGGCTACACCTTC.

The chain links TRBV18 to TRBJ2-3, with 7 positions matching TRBD2. CDR1 and CDR2 from the germline V gene are KGHSH and LQKENI. The V gene end was trimmed by 1 base and the J gene end by 1 base; junction bases not matched to a gene: 5. This CDR3 has 16 residues. CDR3 in DNA: TGTGCCAGCTCACCACTTGGCGGGGGTCGCACAGATACGCAGTATTTT. Translation: CASSPLGGGRTDTQYF.

This rearrangement joins TRBV10-2 to TRBJ1-1; D ambiguous. Per germline, CDR1 WSHSY and CDR2 SAAADI. The CDR3 is made up of 11 amino acids. Trimming shortened V by 7 bases and J by 6 bases, and 9 bases separated the two germline ends. In nucleotides, the CDR3 is TGCGCCAGCATGGGCAGATCTGAAGCTTTCTTT. Encoded protein: CASMGRSEAFF.

The chain recombines TRBV2 with TRBJ1-2; D not certain. With 1 base removed from V and 3 bases from J, the gap between germline ends came to 6 bases. The CDR3 covers 13 residues. Germline V CDR1 and CDR2: SNHLY, FYNNEI. The CDR3 protein is CASSEDSYYGYTF. The CDR3 DNA is TGTGCCAGCAGTGAAGACTCCTACTATGGCTACACCTTC.

The chain employs TRBV28 and TRBJ1-5; D possibly corresponds to TRBD1 (6 bases). The CDR3 contains 14 residues. Trimming took off 6 bases at V and 0 bases at J, with 9 bases between the two ends. Germline V CDR1 and CDR2: MDHEN, SYDVKM. The DNA of the CDR3 is TGTGCCAGCAGGGCGGACAGTAGCAATCAGCCCCAGCATTTT. It yields the protein CASRADSSNQPQHF.